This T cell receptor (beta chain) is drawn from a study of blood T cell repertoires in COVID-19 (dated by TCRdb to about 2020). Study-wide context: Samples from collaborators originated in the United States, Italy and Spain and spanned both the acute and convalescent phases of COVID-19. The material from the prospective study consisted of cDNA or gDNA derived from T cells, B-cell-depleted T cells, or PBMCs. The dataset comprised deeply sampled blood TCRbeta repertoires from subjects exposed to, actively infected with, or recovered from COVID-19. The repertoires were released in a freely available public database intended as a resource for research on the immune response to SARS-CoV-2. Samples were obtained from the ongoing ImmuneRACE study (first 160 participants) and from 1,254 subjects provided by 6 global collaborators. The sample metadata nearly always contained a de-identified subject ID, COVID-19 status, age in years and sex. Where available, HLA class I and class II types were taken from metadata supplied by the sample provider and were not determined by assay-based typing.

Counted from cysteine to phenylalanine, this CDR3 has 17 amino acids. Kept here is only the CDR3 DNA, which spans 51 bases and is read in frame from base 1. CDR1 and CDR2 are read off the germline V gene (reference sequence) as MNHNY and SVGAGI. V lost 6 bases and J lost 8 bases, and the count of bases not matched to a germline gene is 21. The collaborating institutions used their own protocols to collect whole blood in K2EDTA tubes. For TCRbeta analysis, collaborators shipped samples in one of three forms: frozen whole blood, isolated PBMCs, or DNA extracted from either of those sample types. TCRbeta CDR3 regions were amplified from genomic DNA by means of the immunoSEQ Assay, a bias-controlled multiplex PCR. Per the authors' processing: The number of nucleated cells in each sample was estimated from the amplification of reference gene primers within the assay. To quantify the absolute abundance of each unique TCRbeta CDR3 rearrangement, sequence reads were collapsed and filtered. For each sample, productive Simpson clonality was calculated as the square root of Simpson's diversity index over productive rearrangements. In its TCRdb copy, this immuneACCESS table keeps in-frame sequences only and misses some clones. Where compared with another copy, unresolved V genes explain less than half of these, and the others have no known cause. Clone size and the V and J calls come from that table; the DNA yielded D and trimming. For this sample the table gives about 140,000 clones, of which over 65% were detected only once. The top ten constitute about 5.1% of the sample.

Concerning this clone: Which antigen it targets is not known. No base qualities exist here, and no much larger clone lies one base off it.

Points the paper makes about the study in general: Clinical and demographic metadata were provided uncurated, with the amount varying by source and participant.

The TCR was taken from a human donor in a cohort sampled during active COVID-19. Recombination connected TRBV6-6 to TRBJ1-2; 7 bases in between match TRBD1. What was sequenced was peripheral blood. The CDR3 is CASSRSILEGAGGGYTF. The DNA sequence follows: TGTGCCAGCAGCCGAAGTATCCTCGAGGGGGCAGGAGGCGGCTACACCTTC.